Presented here are 17 T cell receptor beta chains from one specimen sequenced in a study of blood T cell repertoires in COVID-19 (dated by TCRdb to 2020 to 2022). The library relied on the immunoSEQ multiplex PCR assay. TCRdb re-hosts the immuneACCESS table, in-frame sequences only. Its copies lack some clones; in the studies checked, an unresolved V gene accounts for under half of them, and the cause for the rest is not known. The sample yields about 190,000 clones; 83% were counted once. The ten largest make up around 6.1% of the sample. Input material: peripheral blood. The receptors derive from a woman aged 40 to 50 with acute or convalescent COVID-19.

The chain has TRBV6-5 and TRBJ2-7; 8 bases are a match to TRBD1. The ends lost 2 bases at V and 3 bases at J; junction bases unmatched: 9. CDR1 and CDR2 from the germline V gene are MNHEY and SVGAGI. The CDR3 covers 16 residues. The CDR3 region is CASSYGGTGPLYEQYF. In nucleotides, the CDR3 is TGTGCCAGCAGTTACGGCGGGACAGGACCACTCTACGAGCAGTACTTC.

In nucleotides, the CDR3 is TGTGCCAGCACCCCACCCGGGACAGATACGCAGTATTTT. Amino acid sequence: CASTPPGTDTQYF. The chain recombines TRBV6-5 with TRBJ2-3; D gene uncertain. Trimming pared 7 bases from V and 3 bases from J, leaving 11 bases between. Germline V gives CDR1 MNHEY, CDR2 SVGAGI. The CDR3 length is 13 residues.

This clone was counted once. This sequence joins TRBV25-1 and TRBJ2-2, with D perhaps matching TRBD1 (6 bases). V gave up 2 bases and J gave up 7 bases, with 8 bases separating them. This CDR3 has 13 amino acids. Germline V gene data show CDR1 as MGHDK and CDR2 as SYGVNS. CDR3 protein: CASSEQGYGELFF. CDR3 in DNA: TGTGCCAGCAGTGAACAGGGGTACGGGGAGCTGTTTTTT.

CDR3: CASRDDREFAEAFF. The CDR3 DNA reads TGTGCCAGCAGGGACGACAGGGAATTTGCTGAAGCTTTCTTT. The chain recombines TRBV28 with TRBJ1-1; TRBD1 matches 7 bases. CDR3 length: 14 amino acids. Germline CDR1 reads MDHEN; CDR2 reads SYDVKM. V shed 6 bases, J shed 6 bases, and the junction held 10 bases outside the gene matches.

V and J are TRBV6-5 and TRBJ1-3; no clear D. Germline V lookup: CDR1 MNHEY, CDR2 SVGAGI. Trimming took off 0 bases at V and 0 bases at J, with 6 bases between the two ends. This CDR3 is built from 15 residues. CDR3 sequence (DNA): TGTGCCAGCAGTTACTCGCCAGACTCTGGAAACACCATATATTTT. Its translation is CASSYSPDSGNTIYF.

The rearrangement uses TRBV24-1 and TRBJ2-5; 8 bases are shared with TRBD2. The CDR3 extends over 17 amino acids. The junction had 10 bases not matched to a gene; V was cut back by 3 bases and J by 2 bases. Germline lookup yields CDR1 KGHDR and CDR2 SFDVKD. The CDR3 coding sequence is TGTGCCACCAGTGATGCCGGGGGGGGGCTGGGACAAGAGACCCAGTACTTC. It yields the protein CATSDAGGGLGQETQYF.

This rearrangement joins TRBV18 to TRBJ2-5; D ambiguous. The ends were cut back, 0 bases at V and 3 bases at J, with 5 bases in the middle. CDR3 length: 13 residues. In germline, CDR1 is KGHSH, CDR2 LQKENI. DNA of the CDR3: TGTGCCAGCTCACCACCGTCAGAAGAGACCCAGTACTTC. This translates into CASSPPSEETQYF.

V usage is TRBV19 and J usage is TRBJ1-1, with TRBD1 identical over 7 bases. V lost 4 bases to trimming and J lost 3 bases; unmatched junction nucleotides: 5. The CDR3 has 14 residues. Per the germline V gene, CDR1 is LNHDA and CDR2 is SQIVND (reference sequence). CDR3 sequence reads: CASSRDRADTEAFF. CDR3 DNA sequence: TGTGCCAGTAGTAGAGACAGGGCGGACACTGAAGCTTTCTTT.

The rearrangement links TRBV9 to TRBJ2-1; possibly TRBD2 for D (5 bases). Germline lookup yields CDR1 SGDLS and CDR2 YYNGEE. Trimming stripped 4 bases from V and 9 bases from J, with 11 bases between. CDR3 length equals 12 residues. CDR3 residues: CASSLYGVEQFF. Written as DNA, the CDR3 is TGTGCCAGCAGCTTATACGGGGTTGAGCAGTTCTTC.

This clone was detected only once. V usage is TRBV19 and J usage is TRBJ2-7; 8 bases fit TRBD1. Germline-derived CDR1 and CDR2 are LNHDA and SQIVND (reference sequence). Trimming took 11 bases from V and 2 from J; bases not matched to a gene: 8. The CDR3 is 13 residues long. The CDR3 region has the DNA TGTGCCGAGAGGGACAGGATGACCTACGAGCAGTACTTC. This translates into CAERDRMTYEQYF.

Here the CDR3 reads CASSSAGSGANVLTF. CDR3 nucleotides: TGTGCCAGCAGCTCCGCGGGTTCTGGGGCCAACGTCCTGACTTTC. The V call is TRBV7-2, the J call TRBJ2-6, with D possibly TRBD2 on 5 matching bases. The CDR3 has 15 amino acids. Germline lookup yields CDR1 SGHTA and CDR2 FQGNSA. Trimming took 4 bases from V and 1 from J, leaving 8 bases between them. Full variable domain (outside the CDR3, taken from reference TRBV7-2 and TRBJ2-6): GAGVSQSPSNKVTEKGKDVELRCDPISGHTALYWYRQSLGQGLEFLIYFQGNSAPDKSGLPSDRFSAERTGGSVSTLTIQRTQQEDSAVYLCASSSAGSGANVLTFGAGSRLTVL.

This chain joins TRBV5-4 and TRBJ2-5; 10 bases agree with TRBD1. The germline V gene encodes CDR1 SGHNT and CDR2 YYREEE (reference sequence). The length of the CDR3 is 15 residues. The V gene end was trimmed by 3 bases and the J gene end by 4 bases; junction bases not matched to a gene: 6. The CDR3 is CASSSRDRGGETQYF. The CDR3 DNA reads as TGTGCCAGCAGCTCCCGGGACAGGGGAGGAGAGACCCAGTACTTC.

The chain recombines TRBV3-1 (or the pseudogene TRBV3-2) with TRBJ2-1, with 12 bases lining up with TRBD1. This CDR3 is built from 15 residues. V gave up 5 bases and J gave up 8 bases; unmatched junction bases: 7. CDR1 LGHDT and CDR2 YNNKEL come from the germline V gene (reference sequence). The CDR3 loop reads CASSFPGTGGYEQFF. CDR3 DNA: TGTGCCAGCAGCTTTCCCGGGACAGGGGGCTATGAGCAGTTCTTC.

The CDR3 coding sequence is TGTGCCAGCAGTTTATCGGGGAGTTGGCTCATTTTCTTC. This codes for CASSLSGSWLIFF. This chain links TRBV27 with TRBJ2-1; D may be TRBD2 (5 bases). V was cut by 0 bases and J by 16 bases, with 16 bases left in between. CDR1 and CDR2 (germline): MNHEY, SMNVEV (reference sequence). The CDR3 covers 13 residues.

This clone was detected only once. The V gene is TRBV5-1, the J gene TRBJ2-3, with D hard to call. The CDR3 contains 14 residues. In germline, CDR1 is SGHRS, CDR2 YFSETQ. V lost 0 bases to trimming and J lost 2 bases, with 7 bases between them. CDR3 loop: CASSLGGSTDTQYF. CDR3 in DNA: TGCGCCAGCAGCTTGGGCGGATCCACAGATACGCAGTATTTT.

The chain carries TRBV18 and TRBJ2-1, with TRBD1 matching over 8 bases. Unmatched junction bases numbered 12, after V lost 6 bases and J lost 2 bases. Germline V gene sequence: CDR1 KGHSH, CDR2 LQKENI. The CDR3 length is 17 residues. CDR3 in amino acids: CASSPEVGDRPYNEQFF. The CDR3 DNA reads as TGTGCCAGCTCCCCAGAAGTGGGGGACAGGCCCTACAATGAGCAGTTCTTC.

The genes are TRBV2 and TRBJ1-5; D unclear. Germline lookup yields CDR1 SNHLY and CDR2 FYNNEI. Between the trimmed V and J ends, which lost 3 bases and 3 bases, there was a span of 15 bases. The CDR3 runs 16 residues. The CDR3 DNA is TGTGCCAGCAGTGAGTCATGGGCGGGGTTCAATCAGCCCCAGCATTTT. As protein: CASSESWAGFNQPQHF.